This entry lists 17 T cell receptor beta chains sequenced from one sample in a study of blood T cells in healthy people across ages. Primed by a sample-barcoded 5' primer and a J-beta primer mix, a second PCR proceeded for about 6 to 11 cycles. TCRdb called the 5' RACE reads again in MiXCR, with one record for every CDR3 protein. The profile shows around 1.7 million distinct CDR3 sequences, under 30% of them singletons. The sequenced sample consisted of blood. These receptor sequences come from a woman between 25 and 40 years old in good health.

This clonotype was recorded many times. V is TRBV9 and J is TRBJ2-1; 7 nucleotides agree with TRBD2. Germline CDR1 reads SGDLS; CDR2 reads YYNGEE. V lost 0 bases and J lost 4; bases outside the gene matches: 4. The CDR3 runs 15 residues. The CDR3 here is CASSVAWGGYNEQFF. CDR3 DNA sequence: TGTGCCAGCAGCGTAGCTTGGGGGGGATACAATGAGCAGTTCTTC.

This clonotype has more than one count but fewer than ten. The rearrangement joins TRBV13 to TRBJ2-7; tentatively, D is TRBD2 (6 bases). Trimming removed 5 bases from V and 3 bases from J, with 23 bases in between. Germline loops: CDR1 PRHDT, CDR2 FYEKMQ (reference sequence). There are 17 residues in the CDR3. This CDR3 is CASSQKGLAGRFYEQYF. The CDR3 DNA is TGTGCCAGCAGCCAAAAAGGATTGGCAGGGAGGTTCTACGAGCAGTACTTC.

V is TRBV2 and J is TRBJ1-1, with 8 positions matching TRBD1. Trimming removed 5 bases from V and 10 bases from J; junction bases left unmatched: 12. CDR1 is SNHLY, CDR2 FYNNEI, per germline. The CDR3 loop spans 14 amino acids. CDR3 in amino acids: CASSIQGQGQRAFF. The DNA for the CDR3 is TGTGCCAGCAGTATCCAAGGACAGGGTCAAAGAGCTTTCTTT.

This clonotype was counted a few times. The genes are TRBV6-1 and TRBJ1-3; maybe TRBD1 (5 bases). CDR1 and CDR2 from the germline V gene are MNHNS and SASEGT. The CDR3 runs 18 residues. Trimming pared 6 bases from V and 0 bases from J, leaving 21 bases between. The CDR3 coding sequence is TGTGCCAGCAGAAAGTCTTTCGTCGGGGGATCCTCTGGAAACACCATATATTTT. It specifies CASRKSFVGGSSGNTIYF.

This clonotype was seen only a few times. A clone one base away is much larger, so this may be a read error. The rearrangement joins TRBV29-1 to TRBJ2-1; a weak D match, TRBD2 (6 bases). Germline V lookup: CDR1 SQVTM, CDR2 ANQGSEA. There are 17 residues in the CDR3. As DNA, the CDR3 is TGCATCGTTGAATTGGGGGACGCGCGGGGATCCTACAATGAGCAGTTCTTC. This gives the protein CIVELGDARGSYNEQFF.

V usage is TRBV18 and J usage is TRBJ2-3; 9 bases are shared with TRBD2. The V segment lost 0 bases and the J segment 0 bases; nucleotides outside the gene matches: 10. Germline V gives CDR1 KGHSH, CDR2 LQKENI. The CDR3 runs 19 residues. In DNA, the CDR3 is TGTGCCAGCTCACCACCGGGATCGCTAGCGGGAACTAGCACAGATACGCAGTATTTT. Translation: CASSPPGSLAGTSTDTQYF.

The chain joins TRBV20-1 to TRBJ2-1; D is tentatively TRBD1 or TRBD2 (6 bases each). The CDR3 runs 17 residues. Germline V gene lookup returns CDR1 DFQATT and CDR2 SNEGSKA (reference sequence). Trimming removed 0 bases from V and 6 bases from J, with 21 bases in between. The CDR3 coding sequence is TGCAGTGCTAGAGATCTGAAGGGGGGCACCCCCACCAATGAGCAGTTCTTC. As protein: CSARDLKGGTPTNEQFF.

This clonotype has just a few counts. The chain combines TRBV7-6 with TRBJ2-1; 7 bases match TRBD2. Unmatched junction bases numbered 19, after V lost 4 bases and J lost 4 bases. Germline-derived CDR1 and CDR2 are SGHVS and FNYEAQ. The CDR3 totals 19 residues. CDR3 bases: TGTGCCAGCAGCTCCTCAATCTTTCCCGAGACTAGCAGATACAATGAGCAGTTCTTC. It codes for CASSSSIFPETSRYNEQFF.

The genes are TRBV5-1 and TRBJ2-2; D not resolved. V was cut by 0 bases and J by 7 bases, with 7 bases left in between. The CDR3 totals 13 residues. CDR1 and CDR2 from the germline V gene are SGHRS and YFSETQ. CDR3 sequence: CASSLVRHGELFF. CDR3 sequence (DNA): TGCGCCAGCAGCTTGGTGCGGCACGGGGAGCTGTTTTTT. The full variable domain, completed using reference TRBV5-1 and TRBJ2-2, is KAGVTQTPRYLIKTRGQQVTLSCSPISGHRSVSWYQQTPGQGLQFLFEYFSETQRNKGNFPGRFSGRQFSNSRSEMNVSTLELGDSALYLCASSLVRHGELFFGEGSRLTVL.

CDR3 nucleotides: TGTGCCACGGGCGCGCGGAGGGGGGAAGAGACCCAGTACTTC. Residues: CATGARRGEETQYF. The rearrangement uses TRBV10-3 and TRBJ2-5; D assignment may be TRBD1 or TRBD2 (6 bases each). This CDR3 region has 14 residues. CDR1 is ENHRY and CDR2 is SYGVKD in the germline V gene. Trimming took off 10 bases at V and 3 bases at J, with 18 bases between the two ends.

The CDR3 loop is CAIRGNTGGKTYEQYF. The CDR3 nucleotides are TGTGCCATCAGAGGAAACACAGGGGGCAAAACCTACGAGCAGTACTTC. The gene calls are TRBV10-3 and TRBJ2-4; 9 bases fit TRBD1. The J call may not be correct, given that the DNA end is closer to TRBJ2-7. The V gene's germline CDR1 is ENHRY and CDR2 SYGVKD. The CDR3 spans 16 residues.

The rearrangement links TRBV29-1 to TRBJ2-7; 7 positions agree with TRBD2. V was pared by 6 bases and J by 3 bases, with 11 bases of the junction left unmatched. This CDR3 region has 14 residues. CDR1 is SQVTM, CDR2 ANQGSEA, per germline. The CDR3 DNA sequence: TGCAGCGTGGTGGGAGGGAGTGTGGGCTACGAGCAGTACTTC. Protein product: CSVVGGSVGYEQYF.

The chain carries TRBV5-1 and TRBJ1-6; the match to TRBD1 covers 9 bases. CDR3 length equals 14 residues. The J segment lost 12 bases and the V segment lost 5 bases, leaving 9 bases of the junction unmatched. CDR1 and CDR2 (germline): SGHRS, YFSETQ. The CDR3 DNA is TGCGCCAGCAGAATGGGACAGGGAGAGGTACCCCTCCACTTT. Amino acids: CASRMGQGEVPLHF.

The chain joins TRBV25-1 to TRBJ1-2, with no clear D. The germline gives CDR1 MGHDK, CDR2 SYGVNS. This CDR3 spans 12 amino acids. V was cut by 9 bases and J by 4 bases, with 12 bases left in between. In DNA form, the CDR3 reads TGTGCCAGAAGTACGCTGGGCTATGGCTACACCTTC. This sequence encodes CARSTLGYGYTF.

The chain links TRBV3-1 to TRBJ2-6; the match to TRBD1 covers 8 bases. The germline CDR1 and CDR2 sequences are LGHDT and YNNKEL (reference sequence). The length of the CDR3 is 18 residues. Losses at the gene ends were 4 bases for V and 0 bases for J; bases not matched to a gene: 8. CDR3 amino acids: CASSPTTDRVSGANVLTF. CDR3 DNA sequence: TGTGCCAGCAGCCCGACTACGGACAGGGTCTCTGGGGCCAACGTCCTGACTTTC.

With respect to this clonotype: Possible read error: a much larger clone is one base away. The V call is TRBV4-1, the J call TRBJ2-5, with 7 bases fitting TRBD1. The DNA end is a closer match to TRBJ2-7, so the J assignment may be wrong. Germline values: CDR1 MGHRA, CDR2 YSYEKL. The CDR3 extends over 14 amino acids. CDR3 DNA sequence: TGCGCCTGCAGCCGAACCGACAGGACAGGCGAGCAGTACTTC. Encoded protein: CACSRTDRTGEQYF.

The V and J genes are TRBV20-1 and TRBJ2-7, with D hard to call. Trimming removed 1 base at V and 4 bases at J, with 23 bases between. The germline CDR1 and CDR2 sequences are DFQATT and SNEGSKA (reference sequence). The CDR3 is 17 residues long. CDR3 region: CSARASLVGVSRYEQYF. CDR3 nucleotides: TGCAGTGCTAGAGCCTCCTTGGTTGGGGTCTCCCGGTACGAGCAGTACTTC.